This TCR beta chain was documented in a study of blood T cell repertoires in COVID-19. Study-wide background: The United States, Italy and Spain were the sources of the acute and convalescent COVID-19 samples. Sources were T cells, B-cell-depleted T cells, or PBMCs; the material itself was cDNA or gDNA.

The V end lost 0 bases, the J end lost 8 bases, and 14 bases lay between the germline ends. CDR1 SGHKS and CDR2 YYEKEE come from the germline V gene (reference sequence). The CDR3 totals 15 residues. As handled by the study authors: For nucleated cells, counts were estimated from reference gene primer amplification. Some clones are missing from TCRdb's copy, which holds only in-frame ones; the method was immunoSEQ multiplex PCR. The V and J calls and clone size are taken from that table; D and trimming were inferred from the DNA. The sample carries approximately 120,000 clones, approximately 85% recorded once.

This clonotype originated in a man older than 75 with active or convalescent COVID-19. The V call is TRBV5-5, the J call TRBJ1-4; D is possibly TRBD1 (5 bases). Sequencing used peripheral blood. CDR3 sequence (DNA): TGTGCCAGCAGCTTGGCTCAGGGATCAGGCGAAAAACTGTTTTTT. Amino acids: CASSLAQGSGEKLFF.